The 32 T cell receptor beta chains reported below all come from one sample, sequenced in a study of blood T cell repertoires in COVID-19. TCRdb's copy holds only in-frame clones and misses some; the assay was immunoSEQ multiplex PCR. The sample shows approximately 84,000 clones, roughly 85% of them seen only once. The material sequenced was peripheral blood. These receptors all come from a human donor in a cohort sampled during active COVID-19.

V usage is TRBV6-2 or TRBV6-3 and J usage is TRBJ1-5; no firm D call. Between the trimmed V and J ends, which lost 2 bases and 0 bases, there was a span of 8 bases. The CDR3 is 15 residues long. Per germline, CDR1 MNHEY and CDR2 SVGEGT. CDR3 sequence reads: CASSYEGYSNQPQHF. In DNA form, the CDR3 reads TGTGCCAGCAGTTACGAGGGCTATAGCAATCAGCCCCAGCATTTT.

The rearrangement joins TRBV6-4 to TRBJ1-1; D perhaps matches TRBD1 (5 bases). This CDR3 has 13 residues. The V end lost 10 bases, the J end lost 1 base, and 13 bases lay between the germline ends. CDR1 is MRHNA and CDR2 is SNTAGT in the germline V gene. The CDR3 spells CATSLGPNTEAFF. Here the CDR3 DNA reads TGTGCCACCAGCTTGGGGCCGAACACTGAAGCTTTCTTT.

V usage is TRBV6-6 and J usage is TRBJ1-2; possibly TRBD1 for D (5 bases). Trimming cost V 4 bases and J 4 bases, with 7 bases left between them. The CDR3 loop spans 12 amino acids. Germline assignment: CDR1 MNHNY and CDR2 SVGAGI (reference sequence). CDR3 nucleotide sequence: TGTGCCAGCAGTTTAGGGGTCTATGGCTACACCTTC. Its protein is CASSLGVYGYTF.

This clone was seen only once. The junction differs from germline at one of its ends, possibly a read error. V gene TRBV5-1 combines with J gene TRBJ2-2; 8 bases are shared with TRBD1. Germline CDR1 SGHRS, CDR2 YFSETQ. The CDR3 has 16 amino acids. The CDR3 here is CVSSPTGTGLTGELFF. CDR3 bases: TGCGTCAGCAGCCCAACCGGGACAGGCCTGACCGGGGAGCTGTTTTTT.

The chain joins TRBV24-1 to TRBJ2-1; D remains unclear. The CDR3 is 14 amino acids. Trimming removed 5 bases from V and 3 bases from J, with 10 bases in between. Germline V gene lookup returns CDR1 KGHDR and CDR2 SFDVKD. The CDR3 protein is CATSGVSLYNEQFF. The CDR3 DNA reads TGTGCCACCAGTGGTGTGAGTCTCTACAATGAGCAGTTCTTC.

The chain uses TRBV29-1 and TRBJ2-7; TRBD2 matches 16 bases. CDR3 size: 16 residues. The J segment lost 3 bases and the V segment lost 7 bases, leaving 9 bases of the junction unmatched. Germline V gene sequence: CDR1 SQVTM, CDR2 ANQGSEA. CDR3 nucleotides: TGCAGCGCCCAGGGACTAGCGGGAGGGCCGGACTACGAGCAGTACTTC. This gives the protein CSAQGLAGGPDYEQYF.

The chain joins TRBV11-2 to TRBJ2-3, with 13 bases aligning to TRBD2. The ends lost 3 bases at V and 1 base at J; junction bases unmatched: 7. Germline values: CDR1 SGHAT, CDR2 FQNNGV. This CDR3 comprises 18 residues. CDR3 nucleotides: TGTGCCAGCAGCTTTTCCGCGGGACTAGCGGGGCGCACAGATACGCAGTATTTT. It specifies CASSFSAGLAGRTDTQYF.

The chain uses TRBV7-2 and TRBJ2-1, with a tentative D call TRBD2 (5 bases). The CDR3 has 16 amino acids. V was trimmed by 6 bases and J by 3 bases, leaving 18 bases between them. Germline assignment: CDR1 SGHTA and CDR2 FQGNSA. CDR3 sequence: CASRSLLGTRYNEQFF. Written as DNA, the CDR3 is TGTGCCAGCAGGTCCCTACTAGGCACCCGCTACAATGAGCAGTTCTTC.

The CDR3 bases are TGCGCCAGCAGCTTGCTCTCAGGGCCCGGTCAGCCCCAGCATTTT. Translation gives CASSLLSGPGQPQHF. The rearrangement links TRBV5-1 to TRBJ1-5, with TRBD1 as a possible D gene (5 bases). Germline V gene sequence: CDR1 SGHRS, CDR2 YFSETQ. The CDR3 spans 15 residues. Trimming took off 1 base at V and 6 bases at J, with 14 bases between the two ends.

This chain connects TRBV7-9 to TRBJ2-5, with D maybe TRBD2 (7 bases). Trimming shortened V by 1 base and J by 4 bases, and 13 bases separated the two germline ends. This CDR3 spans 15 amino acids. Germline loops: CDR1 SEHNR, CDR2 FQNEAQ (reference sequence). This CDR3 is CASSLVGGAGETQYF. As DNA, the CDR3 is TGTGCCAGCAGCTTAGTGGGGGGGGCAGGAGAGACCCAGTACTTC.

The CDR3 is CASSARGVTNEKLFF. The CDR3 DNA follows: TGTGCCAGCAGCGCAAGGGGTGTTACTAATGAAAAACTGTTTTTT. The chain has TRBV25-1 and TRBJ1-4, with TRBD1 as a possible D gene (5 bases). Trimming removed 6 bases from V and 2 bases from J, with 13 bases in between. Per germline, CDR1 MGHDK and CDR2 SYGVNS. CDR3 length: 15 residues.

The rearrangement uses TRBV19 and TRBJ1-6; perhaps TRBD1 as D (5 bases). The germline CDR1 and CDR2 sequences are LNHDA and SQIVND (reference sequence). There are 16 residues in the CDR3. V lost 6 bases and J 0 bases, leaving 12 bases between the germline ends. This chain's CDR3 is CASRVQGSSYNSPLHF. In nucleotides, the CDR3 is TGTGCCAGTAGGGTCCAGGGAAGCTCCTATAATTCACCCCTCCACTTT. The full variable domain, its missing parts supplied by reference TRBV19 and TRBJ1-6, is DGGITQSPKYLFRKEGQNVTLSCEQNLNHDAMYWYRQDPGQGLRLIYYSQIVNDFQKGDIAEGYSVSREKKESFPLTVTSAQKNPTAFYLCASRVQGSSYNSPLHFGNGTRLTVT.

The chain links TRBV11-3 to TRBJ2-1; 11 positions match TRBD2. Looked up from germline, CDR1 is SGHNT and CDR2 is YENEEA. The CDR3 length is 15 residues. Unmatched junction bases numbered 0, after V lost 1 base and J lost 4 bases. The chain's CDR3 is CASSLGTSGYNEQFF. The CDR3 region has the DNA TGTGCCAGCAGCTTAGGGACTAGCGGGTACAATGAGCAGTTCTTC.

J is TRBJ1-1 and V is TRBV28; 7 bases are shared with TRBD1. Losses at the gene ends were 7 bases for V and 5 bases for J; bases not matched to a gene: 10. The CDR3 runs 14 residues. Germline values: CDR1 MDHEN, CDR2 SYDVKM. DNA of the CDR3: TGTGCCAGCACCGCAGGGACAGTGTGGACTGAAGCTTTCTTT. It specifies CASTAGTVWTEAFF.

This clone was seen only a few times. This chain uses TRBV5-1 with TRBJ2-1; the match to TRBD2 covers 12 bases. This CDR3 contains 14 residues. V lost 6 bases and J lost 6; bases outside the gene matches: 4. Per germline, CDR1 SGHRS and CDR2 YFSETQ. For the CDR3, the DNA is TGCGCCAGCACCTGGACTAGCGGGGCCAATGAGCAGTTCTTC. Translating it yields CASTWTSGANEQFF.

The chain links TRBV28 to TRBJ1-2; 8 bases are a match to TRBD1. From germline, CDR1 is MDHEN and CDR2 SYDVKM. V dropped 6 bases and J dropped 8; count of bases not matched to a gene: 14. The CDR3 contains 15 residues. The CDR3 is CASRVESDRVQGYTF. The CDR3 DNA follows: TGTGCCAGCAGGGTAGAATCGGACAGGGTTCAGGGCTACACCTTC.

This chain uses TRBV15 with TRBJ1-2, with D possibly matching TRBD1 (5 bases). CDR1 and CDR2 from the germline V gene are LNHNV and YYDKDF (reference sequence). CDR3 length: 17 amino acids. The V gene lost 5 bases and the J gene lost 0 bases, with 19 bases spanning the gap. CDR3 amino acids: CATSRLTGTKANYGYTF. The CDR3 bases are TGTGCCACCAGCCGCCTAACAGGTACCAAAGCTAACTATGGCTACACCTTC.

This sequence joins TRBV6-1 and TRBJ1-4, with D unclear. This CDR3 spans 13 amino acids. V was cut by 3 bases and J by 4 bases, with 6 bases left in between. Germline CDR1 is MNHNS and CDR2 is SASEGT. The CDR3 reads CASSDGRNEKLFF. CDR3 sequence (DNA): TGTGCCAGCAGTGACGGTCGTAATGAAAAACTGTTTTTT.

V gene TRBV4-1 combines with J gene TRBJ2-1, with 10 nucleotides matching TRBD2. This CDR3 is 16 amino acids long. V trimming: 4 bases; J trimming: 1 base; junction bases outside the gene matches: 4. CDR1 is MGHRA and CDR2 is YSYEKL in the germline V gene. CDR3 in DNA: TGCGCCAGCAGCCTTGGACTAGCGGAATCCTACAATGAGCAGTTCTTC. This codes for CASSLGLAESYNEQFF.

The V call is TRBV10-3, the J call TRBJ2-1; 15 positions match TRBD2. CDR3 length: 16 amino acids. Germline CDR1 ENHRY, CDR2 SYGVKD. Trimming cost V 8 bases and J 10 bases; bases outside gene matches: 12. CDR3 DNA: TGTGCCATCGCGCCCGGACTAGCGGGAGGGCCGGGGGAGCAGTTCTTC. This encodes CAIAPGLAGGPGEQFF.

The genes are TRBV19 and TRBJ1-5, with D perhaps matching TRBD1 (6 bases). The CDR3 length is 14 residues. The germline V and J ends were trimmed by 3 bases and 3 bases, with 9 bases remaining between them. Germline loops: CDR1 LNHDA, CDR2 SQIVND (reference sequence). CDR3: CASSMQGYNQPQHF. Here the CDR3 DNA reads TGTGCCAGTAGTATGCAGGGGTACAATCAGCCCCAGCATTTT.

The genes are TRBV7-8 and TRBJ2-6; a possible D gene is TRBD2 (6 bases). V lost 0 bases to trimming and J lost 2 bases, with 11 bases between them. The CDR3 consists of 17 residues. The V gene's germline CDR1 is SGHVS and CDR2 FQNEAQ. CDR3 in amino acids: CASSLARGRAGANVLTF. CDR3 DNA sequence: TGTGCCAGCAGCTTAGCGCGGGGTCGTGCTGGGGCCAACGTCCTGACTTTC.

CDR3 coding DNA: TGTGCCAGCAGCCCCTCGGGGGGGAGGGACACTGAAGCTTTCTTT. The encoded protein is CASSPSGGRDTEAFF. The chain carries TRBV7-3 and TRBJ1-1; TRBD1 is a possible D gene (5 bases). Looked up from germline, CDR1 is SGHTA and CDR2 is FQGTGA. Deletions cut 5 bases from V and 3 bases from J, with 16 bases between. CDR3 length equals 15 residues. The whole variable domain, remainder taken from reference TRBV7-3 and TRBJ1-1, is GAGVSQTPSNKVTEKGKYVELRCDPISGHTALYWYRQSLGQGPEFLIYFQGTGAADDSGLPNDRFFAVRPEGSVSTLKIQRTERGDSAVYLCASSPSGGRDTEAFFGQGTRLTVV.

V usage is TRBV6-2 or TRBV6-3 and J usage is TRBJ1-4; possibly TRBD1 for D (5 bases). The CDR3 runs to 15 residues. V was trimmed by 4 bases and J by 5 bases, leaving 14 bases between them. CDR1 MNHEY and CDR2 SVGEGT come from the germline V gene. CDR3 sequence: CASSFSGGTNEKLFF. The CDR3 nucleotides read TGTGCCAGCAGTTTTTCCGGGGGAACGAATGAAAAACTGTTTTTT.

CDR3 coding DNA: TGTGCCAGTAGCACAGGGGGCGCCTACAATGAGCAGTTCTTC. It encodes CASSTGGAYNEQFF. This chain links TRBV19 with TRBJ2-1, with TRBD1 matching 9 bases. CDR3 length: 14 amino acids. CDR1 and CDR2 (germline): LNHDA, SQIVND (reference sequence). The V gene end was trimmed by 6 bases and the J gene end by 2 bases; junction bases not matched to a gene: 2.

The V call is TRBV9, the J call TRBJ1-1, with D uncertain. The V gene lost 0 bases and the J gene lost 1 base, with 10 bases spanning the gap. Germline assignment: CDR1 SGDLS and CDR2 YYNGEE. The CDR3 length is 15 residues. The CDR3 DNA follows: TGTGCCAGCAGCGTAGCTGGTTCAGGGAACACTGAAGCTTTCTTT. Its protein product is CASSVAGSGNTEAFF. The complete variable domain, with remaining parts taken from reference TRBV9 and TRBJ1-1, reads DSGVTQTPKHLITATGQRVTLRCSPRSGDLSVYWYQQSLDQGLQFLIQYYNGEERAKGNILERFSAQQFPDLHSELNLSSLELGDSALYFCASSVAGSGNTEAFFGQGTRLTVV.

The chain is built from TRBV2 and TRBJ2-1; TRBD1 matches at 11 bases. The germline CDR1 and CDR2 sequences are SNHLY and FYNNEI. Trimming took 5 bases from V and 3 from J; bases not matched to a gene: 3. The CDR3 covers 15 residues. The CDR3 spells CASSSGTGGYNEQFF. CDR3 nucleotide sequence: TGTGCCAGCAGTTCCGGGACAGGGGGCTACAATGAGCAGTTCTTC. Full variable domain (rest looked up from reference TRBV2 and TRBJ2-1): EPEVTQTPSHQVTQMGQEVILRCVPISNHLYFYWYRQILGQKVEFLVSFYNNEISEKSEIFDDQFSVERPDGSNFTLKIRSTKLEDSAMYFCASSSGTGGYNEQFFGPGTRLTVL.

This chain connects TRBV3-1 (or the pseudogene TRBV3-2) to TRBJ2-1; 12 bases are shared with TRBD2. V dropped 4 bases and J dropped 5; count of bases not matched to a gene: 3. Germline V gene data show CDR1 as LGHDT and CDR2 as YNNKEL (reference sequence). The CDR3 runs 15 residues. This CDR3 reads CASSRTSGDDNEQFF. CDR3 DNA: TGTGCCAGCAGCCGGACTAGCGGGGATGACAATGAGCAGTTCTTC.

CDR3: CASSFSGGTSTDTQYF. CDR3 DNA sequence: TGTGCCAGCAGTTTTTCGGGGGGGACTAGCACAGATACGCAGTATTTT. The rearrangement links TRBV27 to TRBJ2-3; 8 bases are a match to TRBD2. V lost 3 bases and J lost 0; bases outside the gene matches: 5. The CDR3 totals 16 residues. Germline assignment: CDR1 MNHEY and CDR2 SMNVEV (reference sequence).

A remark on this clone: The same CDR3 arises from other DNA sequences in this sample as well. The chain combines TRBV5-1 with TRBJ2-7, with D tentatively TRBD2 (6 bases). Germline loops: CDR1 SGHRS, CDR2 YFSETQ. Trimming shortened V by 5 bases and J by 1 base, and 10 bases separated the two germline ends. The CDR3 covers 13 residues. The CDR3 nucleotides read TGCGCCAGCAGACCTGGAGGGTCCTACGAGCAGTACTTC. It codes for CASRPGGSYEQYF.

The genes are TRBV19 and TRBJ1-1; D is possibly TRBD1 (6 bases). Trimming took off 5 bases at V and 1 base at J, with 14 bases between the two ends. The germline gives CDR1 LNHDA, CDR2 SQIVND (reference sequence). This CDR3 contains 15 residues. This chain's CDR3 is CASSATGIWNTEAFF. CDR3 bases: TGTGCCAGTAGTGCAACAGGGATCTGGAACACTGAAGCTTTCTTT.

The V gene is TRBV11-3, the J gene TRBJ2-1, with 8 positions matching TRBD2. The CDR3 runs to 16 residues. V dropped 5 bases and J dropped 2; count of bases not matched to a gene: 8. CDR1 is SGHNT, CDR2 YENEEA, per germline. In DNA, the CDR3 is TGTGCCAGCAGCCGTAGTTTTAGCGGGGCCTACAATGAGCAGTTCTTC. Protein: CASSRSFSGAYNEQFF.